Only a few counts were recorded for the clone carrying this T cell receptor (beta chain). The data belong to a study of identical twins. A universal primer binding site was introduced by template switching. The final cDNA contained unique molecular identifiers. TCRdb redid the calling of the 5' RACE reads with MiXCR, one entry per CDR3 protein. The data show roughly 350,000 distinct CDR3 sequences, approximately 8.7% seen once. The J segment lost 4 bases and the V segment lost 1 base, leaving 2 bases of the junction unmatched. From germline, CDR1 is DFQATT and CDR2 SNEGSKA (reference sequence). The CDR3 is 13 residues long.

This clonotype originated in a woman aged 50 to 60 in good health. The rearrangement joins TRBV20-1 to TRBJ2-3, with TRBD2 identical over 7 bases. Material: naive T cells sorted from blood. The CDR3 loop is CSARVAGADTQYF. The CDR3 nucleotides read TGCAGTGCTAGAGTTGCGGGGGCAGATACGCAGTATTTT.